This TCR beta chain was identified during a study of TIL therapy for anti-PD-1-resistant metastatic lung cancer. Study-level background: Patients then received nivolumab; progressors got lymphodepletion, TIL and IL-2.

As to time point: pre-treatment sample, taken before nivolumab and TIL therapy. Adults with stage 4 NSCLC were enrolled in a phase I trial. CDR3 length: 14 amino acids. V lost 5 bases and J lost 5, with 16 bases in between. Germline V gene sequence: CDR1 MNHEY, CDR2 SMNVEV (reference sequence). The immunoSEQ assay was v3. Assay used: immunoSEQ multiplex PCR; TCRdb lists only in-frame clones, some missing. The table has 55,000 to 65,000 clones, around 69% seen once. The chain carries TRBV27 and TRBJ2-7; D is possibly TRBD2 (5 bases). The receptor's source is a person aged 25 to 85 with non-small cell lung cancer. The source was blood, collected at baseline. The CDR3 is CASSESLGADEQYF. CDR3 DNA sequence: TGTGCCAGCAGTGAATCACTAGGTGCGGACGAGCAGTACTTC.